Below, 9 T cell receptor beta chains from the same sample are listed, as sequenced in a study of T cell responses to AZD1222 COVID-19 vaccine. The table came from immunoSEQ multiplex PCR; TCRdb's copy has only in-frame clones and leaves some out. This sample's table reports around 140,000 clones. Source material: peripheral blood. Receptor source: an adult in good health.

In DNA form, the CDR3 reads TGTGCCAGCAGTGAATTCAGGGGCCAGCCCCAGCATTTT. It yields the protein CASSEFRGQPQHF. This chain joins TRBV6-1 and TRBJ1-5; D may be TRBD1 (6 bases). This CDR3 contains 13 residues. CDR1 and CDR2 from the germline V gene are MNHNS and SASEGT. The germline V and J ends were trimmed by 2 bases and 7 bases, with 9 bases remaining between them.

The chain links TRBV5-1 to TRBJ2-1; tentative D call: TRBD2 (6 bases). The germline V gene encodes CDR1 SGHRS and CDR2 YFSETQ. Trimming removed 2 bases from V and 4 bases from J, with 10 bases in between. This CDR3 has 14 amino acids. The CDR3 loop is CASSFVAEYNEQFF. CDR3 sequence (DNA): TGCGCCAGCAGCTTCGTAGCGGAATACAATGAGCAGTTCTTC.

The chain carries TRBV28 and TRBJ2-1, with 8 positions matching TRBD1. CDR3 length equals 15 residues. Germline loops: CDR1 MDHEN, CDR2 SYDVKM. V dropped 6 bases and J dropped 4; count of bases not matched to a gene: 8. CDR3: CASRPGTGGYNEQFF. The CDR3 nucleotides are TGTGCCAGCAGACCCGGGACAGGTGGATACAATGAGCAGTTCTTC.

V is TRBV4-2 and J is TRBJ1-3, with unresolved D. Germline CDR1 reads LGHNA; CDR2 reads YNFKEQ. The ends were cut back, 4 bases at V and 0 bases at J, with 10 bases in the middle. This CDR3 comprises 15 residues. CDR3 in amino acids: CASSLGTDSGNTIYF. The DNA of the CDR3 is TGTGCCAGCAGCCTAGGCACGGACTCTGGAAACACCATATATTTT.

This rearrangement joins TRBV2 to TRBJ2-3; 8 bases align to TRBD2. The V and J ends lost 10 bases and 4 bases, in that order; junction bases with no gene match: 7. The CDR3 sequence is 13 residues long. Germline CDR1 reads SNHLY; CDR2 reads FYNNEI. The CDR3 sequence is CATTGGGADTQYF. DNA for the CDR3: TGTGCCACCACCGGGGGGGGAGCAGATACGCAGTATTTT.

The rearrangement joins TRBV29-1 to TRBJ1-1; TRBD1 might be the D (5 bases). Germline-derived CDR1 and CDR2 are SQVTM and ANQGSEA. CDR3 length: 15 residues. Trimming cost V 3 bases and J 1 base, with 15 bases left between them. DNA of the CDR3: TGCAGCGTTGACCCCTGGGGCACCTCGAACACTGAAGCTTTCTTT. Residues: CSVDPWGTSNTEAFF.

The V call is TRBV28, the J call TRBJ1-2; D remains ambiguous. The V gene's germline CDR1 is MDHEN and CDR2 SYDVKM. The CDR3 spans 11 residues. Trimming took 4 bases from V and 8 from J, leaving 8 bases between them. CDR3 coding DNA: TGTGCCAGCAGTTCTTACCTCGGCTACACCTTC. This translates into CASSSYLGYTF.

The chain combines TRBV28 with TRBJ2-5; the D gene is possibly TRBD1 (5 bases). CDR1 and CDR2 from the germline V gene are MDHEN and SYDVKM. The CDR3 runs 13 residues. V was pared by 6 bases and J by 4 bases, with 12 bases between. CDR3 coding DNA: TGTGCCAGCAGGACAGACTTGGTAGAGACCCAGTACTTC. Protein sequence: CASRTDLVETQYF.

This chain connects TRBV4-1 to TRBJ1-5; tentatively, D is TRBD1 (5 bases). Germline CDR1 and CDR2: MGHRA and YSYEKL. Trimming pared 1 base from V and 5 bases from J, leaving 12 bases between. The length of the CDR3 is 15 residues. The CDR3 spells CASSQVRGGDQPQHF. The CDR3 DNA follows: TGCGCCAGCAGCCAAGTACGCGGAGGGGATCAGCCCCAGCATTTT.